Shown below are 23 T cell receptor beta chains from a single sample sequenced in a study of cytomegalovirus exposure and HLA in healthy donors. The PCR employed 60 Vbeta primers together with 13 Jbeta primers. Data came from immunoSEQ multiplex PCR; TCRdb stores just in-frame clones and leaves some out. The repertoire consists of 100,000 to 150,000 clones, with about 80% occurring once and the leading ten covering 9% to 9.5%. Source material: PBMCs. The receptors shown here come from a woman in her fifties or sixties in good health and CMV-seropositive.

This clone was observed once. The chain carries TRBV9 and TRBJ2-7, with TRBD1 matching 8 bases. The CDR3 extends over 15 amino acids. Germline CDR1 is SGDLS and CDR2 is YYNGEE. V lost 0 bases to trimming and J lost 4 bases; unmatched junction nucleotides: 6. In nucleotides, the CDR3 is TGTGCCAGCAGCGTAGCGAGACAGGGGCCTTACGAGCAGTACTTC. It encodes CASSVARQGPYEQYF.

This chain links TRBV7-6 with TRBJ1-1, with TRBD1 matching 7 bases. CDR1 is SGHVS, CDR2 FNYEAQ, per germline. The J segment lost 1 base and the V segment lost 5 bases, leaving 10 bases of the junction unmatched. The CDR3 spans 16 residues. The chain's CDR3 is CASSNTRQGRNTEAFF. The DNA of the CDR3 is TGTGCCAGCAGCAACACCAGACAGGGTAGGAACACTGAAGCTTTCTTT.

There are a few counts of this clone. The chain links TRBV5-1 to TRBJ2-3; TRBD2 aligns across 8 bases. The germline V gene encodes CDR1 SGHRS and CDR2 YFSETQ. V lost 2 bases and J lost 0; bases outside the gene matches: 2. This CDR3 contains 15 residues. This CDR3 reads CASSFSGASTDTQYF. CDR3 DNA sequence: TGCGCCAGCAGCTTTAGCGGGGCGAGCACAGATACGCAGTATTTT.

The V call is TRBV11-3, the J call TRBJ2-5, with 8 bases fitting TRBD2. The CDR3 is 18 amino acids. The V gene's germline CDR1 is SGHNT and CDR2 YENEEA. V lost 0 bases to trimming and J lost 5 bases; unmatched junction nucleotides: 14. The CDR3 protein is CASSLDGEASGPWETQYF. The CDR3 nucleotides are TGTGCCAGCAGCTTAGATGGGGAGGCTAGCGGGCCTTGGGAGACCCAGTACTTC. The entire variable domain, with the rest obtained from reference TRBV11-3 and TRBJ2-5, is as follows: EAGVVQSPRYKIIEKKQPVAFWCNPISGHNTLYWYLQNLGQGPELLIRYENEEAVDDSQLPKDRFSAERLKGVDSTLKIQPAELGDSAVYLCASSLDGEASGPWETQYFGPGTRLLVL.

This chain joins TRBV23-1 and TRBJ2-5, with TRBD1 identical over 9 bases. TRBV23-1 is assigned to the ORF class and has an uncertain function. The CDR3 contains 15 residues. V dropped 4 bases and J dropped 4; count of bases not matched to a gene: 7. CDR3 amino acids: CASSRITGGRETQYF. The CDR3 DNA is TGCGCCAGCAGTCGCATTACAGGGGGCCGAGAGACCCAGTACTTC.

V is TRBV29-1 and J is TRBJ2-7; 8 bases are a match to TRBD1. The CDR3 has 14 amino acids. The ends lost 1 base at V and 0 bases at J; junction bases unmatched: 2. Germline lookup yields CDR1 SQVTM and CDR2 ANQGSEA. CDR3 sequence: CSVEAGTGSYEQYF. CDR3 in DNA: TGCAGCGTTGAAGCCGGGACAGGCTCCTACGAGCAGTACTTC.

This chain connects TRBV9 to TRBJ1-4, with a tentative D call TRBD1 (5 bases). The V end was cut by 4 bases, the J end by 7 bases, with 17 bases between. CDR1 and CDR2 (germline): SGDLS, YYNGEE. The CDR3 consists of 15 residues. CDR3 amino acids: CASSPPGGTSEKLFF. For the CDR3, the DNA is TGTGCCAGCAGCCCCCCGGGGGGGACGAGTGAAAAACTGTTTTTT.

The chain links TRBV10-3 to TRBJ1-2, with TRBD1 matching over 9 bases. In germline, CDR1 is ENHRY, CDR2 SYGVKD. The CDR3 spans 16 residues. Trimming removed 7 bases from V and 0 bases from J; junction bases left unmatched: 9. CDR3 sequence: CAIMTPGQGTNYGYTF. CDR3 DNA sequence: TGTGCCATCATGACCCCCGGACAGGGGACTAACTATGGCTACACCTTC.

CDR3 region: CASSLQGAGNTIYF. The DNA of the CDR3 is TGTGCCAGCAGCCTCCAGGGGGCTGGAAACACCATATATTTT. The chain combines TRBV11-3 with TRBJ1-3; 7 bases align to TRBD1. Germline-derived CDR1 and CDR2 are SGHNT and YENEEA. Trimming took 5 bases from V and 2 from J; bases not matched to a gene: 3. The CDR3 spans 14 residues.

This clone came up once. J is TRBJ2-3 and V is TRBV27; TRBD2 agrees at 8 bases. V was clipped by 6 bases and J by 6 bases; unmatched bases: 14. Germline V gene data show CDR1 as MNHEY and CDR2 as SMNVEV (reference sequence). The CDR3 loop spans 16 amino acids. The CDR3 DNA is TGTGCCAGCAGCCAGTCTGTTAGCGGGATAGCGGATACGCAGTATTTT. It codes for CASSQSVSGIADTQYF.

This chain links TRBV5-1 with TRBJ1-2; TRBD1 matches at 8 bases. CDR3 size: 18 residues. The germline CDR1 and CDR2 sequences are SGHRS and YFSETQ. Trimming took 4 bases from V and 1 from J; bases not matched to a gene: 15. CDR3 DNA: TGCGCCAGCAGCGGAACCGGGACAGGAGGAGGATTTAACTATGGCTACACCTTC. It yields the protein CASSGTGTGGGFNYGYTF.

V gene TRBV27 combines with J gene TRBJ2-3, with D maybe TRBD2 (6 bases). The V end lost 5 bases, the J end lost 4 bases, and 19 bases lay between the germline ends. Germline V lookup: CDR1 MNHEY, CDR2 SMNVEV (reference sequence). The CDR3 loop spans 16 amino acids. The CDR3: CASSPGTTGRSDTQYF. The CDR3 DNA reads TGTGCCAGCAGTCCCGGGACCACCGGGAGATCAGATACGCAGTATTTT.

This chain joins TRBV9 and TRBJ1-5; D is perhaps TRBD1 (6 bases). The CDR3 totals 16 residues. V was cut by 0 bases and J by 3 bases, with 13 bases left in between. Germline CDR1 and CDR2: SGDLS and YYNGEE. Here the CDR3 reads CASSVVGTQSNQPQHF. The CDR3 DNA is TGTGCCAGCAGCGTAGTAGGGACACAGTCCAATCAGCCCCAGCATTTT.

On this clone itself: Compared with germline, one end of the junction differs, possibly owing to a read error. V usage is TRBV7-7 and J usage is TRBJ2-1; 12 bases fit TRBD2. The V gene's germline CDR1 is SSHAT and CDR2 FNYEAQ (reference sequence). This CDR3 has 16 residues. The CDR3 is CASSLAPGLAGNEQFF. For the CDR3, the DNA is TGTGCTAGCAGCTTAGCCCCGGGACTAGCGGGCAATGAGCAGTTCTTC. Together with reference TRBV7-7 and TRBJ2-1, the CDR3 gives the full variable domain: GAGVSQSPRYKVTKRGQDVTLRCDPISSHATLYWYQQALGQGPEFLTYFNYEAQPDKSGLPSDRFSAERPEGSISTLTIQRTEQRDSAMYRCASSLAPGLAGNEQFFGPGTRLTVL.

The gene calls are TRBV7-2 and TRBJ2-2; no firm D call. The germline CDR1 and CDR2 sequences are SGHTA and FQGNSA. CDR3 size: 13 residues. Trimming left V 1 base short and J 5 bases short, with 5 bases between. CDR3 nucleotide sequence: TGTGCCAGCAGCTTAGTTCGGACCGGGGAGCTGTTTTTT. This sequence encodes CASSLVRTGELFF.

The rearrangement joins TRBV4-2 to TRBJ1-1, with 10 bases fitting TRBD1. The germline gives CDR1 LGHNA, CDR2 YNFKEQ. The CDR3 is made up of 16 amino acids. The trim removed 1 base at V and 3 bases at J, leaving 5 bases unmatched. Written as DNA, the CDR3 is TGTGCCAGCAGCCAAGCGCGACAGGGGGCGGACACTGAAGCTTTCTTT. This sequence encodes CASSQARQGADTEAFF.

This clone was counted a single time. The rearrangement uses TRBV28 and TRBJ2-7; 8 nucleotides agree with TRBD1. Trimming took 5 bases from V and 3 from J; bases not matched to a gene: 3. The CDR3 has 13 residues. Germline lookup yields CDR1 MDHEN and CDR2 SYDVKM. The CDR3 DNA reads TGTGCCAGCAGTATAACAGGGGGCTACGAGCAGTACTTC. Protein sequence: CASSITGGYEQYF.

There are a few counts of this clone. The CDR3 nucleotides are TGCGCCAGCAGTTCATTAGGGCAGGGGTCGGAAGAGACCCAGTACTTC. Translated: CASSSLGQGSEETQYF. This chain uses TRBV5-1 with TRBJ2-5; D may be TRBD1 (6 bases). V lost 5 bases to trimming and J lost 3 bases, with 20 bases between them. The length of the CDR3 is 16 residues. Germline CDR1 reads SGHRS; CDR2 reads YFSETQ.

The genes are TRBV28 and TRBJ1-1, with D tentatively TRBD1 (6 bases). Trimming left V 3 bases short and J 3 bases short, with 20 bases between. This CDR3 has 17 residues. Germline lookup yields CDR1 MDHEN and CDR2 SYDVKM. As DNA, the CDR3 is TGTGCCAGCAGTTTGTCATCTGGGAGGGGGGACTACACTGAAGCTTTCTTT. Translating gives CASSLSSGRGDYTEAFF.

This rearrangement joins TRBV14 to TRBJ1-1; D might be TRBD1 (5 bases). This CDR3 region has 15 residues. Germline V gives CDR1 SGHDN, CDR2 FVKESK. V gave up 0 bases and J gave up 3 bases, with 11 bases separating them. This CDR3 reads CASSQDPRVDTEAFF. CDR3 in DNA: TGTGCCAGCAGCCAAGATCCCAGGGTGGACACTGAAGCTTTCTTT.

In this sample, this clone turned up many times. The chain has TRBV5-4 and TRBJ2-3; 10 positions match TRBD2. Germline lookup yields CDR1 SGHNT and CDR2 YYREEE (reference sequence). V shed 0 bases, J shed 8 bases, and the junction held 6 bases outside the gene matches. The CDR3 sequence is 15 residues long. The CDR3 DNA reads TGTGCCAGCAGCTTGGTTCTAGCGGGGGCCATTACGCAGTATTTT. This gives the protein CASSLVLAGAITQYF.

The V and J genes are TRBV9 and TRBJ2-7, with 11 positions matching TRBD1. The germline V gene encodes CDR1 SGDLS and CDR2 YYNGEE. The CDR3 extends over 16 amino acids. V lost 1 base, J lost 5 bases, and 8 bases stayed unmatched. CDR3 DNA: TGTGCCAGCAGCGTATCCCTGGACAGGGGGCAGGACGAGCAGTACTTC. Amino acids: CASSVSLDRGQDEQYF.

This chain connects TRBV27 to TRBJ2-3; 10 bases line up with TRBD1. CDR3 length: 16 amino acids. Germline CDR1 reads MNHEY; CDR2 reads SMNVEV (reference sequence). The junction had 10 bases not matched to a gene; V was cut back by 6 bases and J by 4 bases. This CDR3 is CASREMGQGRADTQYF. CDR3 nucleotide sequence: TGTGCCAGCAGGGAGATGGGACAGGGGAGGGCAGATACGCAGTATTTT.